What follows is one TCR beta chain and its context. In germline, CDR1 is SGHNT, CDR2 YYREEE (reference sequence). The CDR3 runs to 15 residues. V shed 5 bases and J 3 bases; nucleotides not matched to a gene: 6. This specimen comes from a study of PD-1 blockade in classical Hodgkin lymphoma. The patients all showed relapse after autologous stem cell transplantation, while their brentuximab vedotin exposure varied. Method: immunoSEQ multiplex PCR; TCRdb's copy keeps in-frame clones and lacks some. This sample has about 100,000 clones, with roughly nine tenths found just once. The sequence came from a human donor with classical Hodgkin lymphoma. Material: peripheral blood mononuclear cells (PBMCs), obtained before the second cycle of nivolumab. This rearrangement joins TRBV5-4 to TRBJ2-5; TRBD2 agrees at 11 bases. CDR3 nucleotides: TGTGCCAGCAGTCCGGGACTAGCGGCAGAAGAGACCCAGTACTTC. Its protein is CASSPGLAAEETQYF. Combining the CDR3 with reference TRBV5-4 and TRBJ2-5 gives the whole variable domain ETGVTQSPTHLIKTRGQQVTLRCSSQSGHNTVSWYQQALGQGPQFIFQYYREEENGRGNFPPRFSGLQFPNYSSELNVNALELDDSALYLCASSPGLAAEETQYFGPGTRLLVL.